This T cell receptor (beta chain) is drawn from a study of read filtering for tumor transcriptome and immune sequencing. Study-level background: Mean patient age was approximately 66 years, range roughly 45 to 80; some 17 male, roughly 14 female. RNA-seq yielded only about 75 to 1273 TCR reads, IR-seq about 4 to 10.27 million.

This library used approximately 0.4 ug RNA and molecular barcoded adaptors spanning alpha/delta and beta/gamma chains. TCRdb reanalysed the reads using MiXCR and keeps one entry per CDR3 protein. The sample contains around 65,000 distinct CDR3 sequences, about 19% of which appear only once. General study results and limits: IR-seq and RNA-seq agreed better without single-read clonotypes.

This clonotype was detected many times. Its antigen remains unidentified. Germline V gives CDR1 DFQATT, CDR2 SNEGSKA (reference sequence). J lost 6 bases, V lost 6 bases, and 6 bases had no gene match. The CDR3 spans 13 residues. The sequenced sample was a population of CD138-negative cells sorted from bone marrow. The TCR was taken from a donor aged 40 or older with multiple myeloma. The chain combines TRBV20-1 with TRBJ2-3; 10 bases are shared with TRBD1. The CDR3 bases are TGCAGTGCCCAGACAGGGGGCGTCGATACGCAGTATTTT. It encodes CSAQTGGVDTQYF.